These 2 T cell receptor beta chains share one sample of origin, sequenced in a study of blood T cell repertoires in COVID-19. Using immunoSEQ multiplex PCR, the repertoire was profiled, and TCRdb retains in-frame clones only, with some absent. The data hold some 64,000 clones, with 70% to 90% observed a single time. The specimen sequenced was peripheral blood. These receptors were taken from a man aged 50 to 59 with active COVID-19.

This chain joins TRBV5-1 and TRBJ2-3, with TRBD2 as a possible D gene (6 bases). Germline CDR1 is SGHRS and CDR2 is YFSETQ. The CDR3 has 15 amino acids. Between the trimmed V and J ends, which lost 4 bases and 3 bases, there was a span of 15 bases. Here the CDR3 DNA reads TGCGCCAGCAGCCCGAAAACGGGGGTAACAGATACGCAGTATTTT. It codes for CASSPKTGVTDTQYF. The full variable domain, with the rest looked up from reference TRBV5-1 and TRBJ2-3, is KAGVTQTPRYLIKTRGQQVTLSCSPISGHRSVSWYQQTPGQGLQFLFEYFSETQRNKGNFPGRFSGRQFSNSRSEMNVSTLELGDSALYLCASSPKTGVTDTQYFGPGTRLTVL.

In its sample, this clone was seen once. The V and J genes are TRBV9 and TRBJ1-6, with a possible D match to TRBD1 (6 bases). Trimming removed 3 bases from V and 6 bases from J, with 13 bases in between. Germline-derived CDR1 and CDR2 are SGDLS and YYNGEE. The CDR3 spans 15 residues. The CDR3 bases are TGTGCCAGCAGCGGACAGGTAATGGGTAATTCACCCCTCCACTTT. It specifies CASSGQVMGNSPLHF.